This entry lists 19 T cell receptor beta chains sequenced from one sample in a study of cytomegalovirus exposure and HLA in healthy donors (dated by TCRdb to about 2017). Library preparation employed the immunoSEQ multiplex PCR assay. Entries here come from immuneACCESS through TCRdb and include only in-frame sequences with V and J called. Some clones fail to appear in such tables; in the studies checked, an unresolved V gene covers under half of the shortfall, and the cause of the remainder is unknown. Counted in this sample were 80,000 to 100,000 clones; 87% of them appeared once. The ten largest make up 3% to 4.5% of the sample. Sequencing input: PBMCs. Every receptor here comes from a woman aged 25 to 39 in good health and CMV-seronegative.

This chain joins TRBV11-2 and TRBJ2-2; tentatively, D is TRBD1 (7 bases). V dropped 5 bases and J dropped 4 bases, with 14 bases sitting between them. This CDR3 is 15 amino acids long. Per germline, CDR1 SGHAT and CDR2 FQNNGV. The CDR3 sequence: CASSPRQGGTGELFF. The CDR3 bases are TGTGCCAGCAGCCCTCGACAGGGAGGCACCGGGGAGCTGTTTTTT.

The chain recombines TRBV5-1 with TRBJ1-3; D ambiguous. Germline values: CDR1 SGHRS, CDR2 YFSETQ. The CDR3 extends over 16 amino acids. The ends were cut back, 1 base at V and 0 bases at J, with 11 bases in the middle. The CDR3: CASSLTAAASGNTIYF. The CDR3 DNA is TGCGCCAGCAGCTTGACGGCGGCTGCCTCTGGAAACACCATATATTTT.

The chain recombines TRBV7-2 with TRBJ2-1; the match to TRBD2 covers 9 bases. Trimming at V came to 4 bases and at J to 10 bases, leaving 11 bases not matched to a gene. This CDR3 has 15 amino acids. Germline CDR1 SGHTA, CDR2 FQGNSA. CDR3 DNA: TGTGCCAGCAGCTCCCAGCGGGGGGCCGGGTACGAGCAGTTCTTC. Its protein product is CASSSQRGAGYEQFF.

This clone appeared once. The genes are TRBV20-1 and TRBJ2-7; D is uncertain. V dropped 3 bases and J dropped 7 bases, with 7 bases sitting between them. CDR1 is DFQATT, CDR2 SNEGSKA, per germline (reference sequence). This CDR3 is built from 10 residues. The CDR3, as DNA: TGCAGTGCTAGGGTCCAGGAGCAGTACTTC. This encodes CSARVQEQYF.

CDR3 sequence: CASSIYTNQPQHF. The CDR3 coding sequence is TGTGCCAGCAGCATATACACCAATCAGCCCCAGCATTTT. The chain uses TRBV27 and TRBJ1-5; D unresolved. Trimming took off 6 bases at V and 3 bases at J, with 9 bases between the two ends. Germline CDR1 reads MNHEY; CDR2 reads SMNVEV (reference sequence). CDR3 length: 13 residues.

Regarding this clone: Other nucleotide sequences from this sample produce the same CDR3. CDR3 region: CASSVTGSDGYTF. CDR3 nucleotide sequence: TGTGCCAGCAGCGTAACAGGGTCTGACGGCTACACCTTC. This chain connects TRBV9 to TRBJ1-2; TRBD1 is a possible D gene (6 bases). The CDR3 loop spans 13 amino acids. Germline assignment: CDR1 SGDLS and CDR2 YYNGEE. V was shortened by 1 base and J by 8 bases, with 12 bases between the two germline ends.

The gene calls are TRBV28 and TRBJ1-2; D uncertain. Looked up from germline, CDR1 is MDHEN and CDR2 is SYDVKM. The CDR3 totals 14 residues. V lost 7 bases and J lost 5, with 17 bases in between. CDR3 loop: CASTSRIGAYGYTF. In nucleotides, the CDR3 is TGTGCCAGCACGTCTCGAATCGGTGCATATGGCTACACCTTC.

This clone was observed a few times. The chain links TRBV5-6 to TRBJ2-2; no reliable D call. The ends were cut back, 6 bases at V and 1 base at J, with 13 bases in the middle. CDR3 length equals 15 residues. Per the germline V gene, CDR1 is SGHDT and CDR2 is YYEEEE. CDR3 sequence: CASITMGLNTGELFF. In nucleotides, the CDR3 is TGTGCCAGCATAACCATGGGCTTGAACACCGGGGAGCTGTTTTTT.

The chain uses TRBV5-1 and TRBJ2-5; TRBD2 is a possible D gene (5 bases). Trimming cost V 2 bases and J 0 bases, with 5 bases left between them. CDR3 length: 13 amino acids. Germline V lookup: CDR1 SGHRS, CDR2 YFSETQ. CDR3 region: CASSFGDQETQYF. DNA of the CDR3: TGCGCCAGCAGCTTCGGGGACCAAGAGACCCAGTACTTC.

V usage is TRBV4-3 and J usage is TRBJ1-3; possible D gene TRBD1, 5 bases. Germline CDR1 and CDR2: LGHNA and YSLEER. The CDR3 is 15 amino acids. The ends were cut back, 2 bases at V and 8 bases at J, with 16 bases in the middle. DNA for the CDR3: TGCGCCAGCAGCCAATGGCAGGGCCGAGGAGACACCATATATTTT. Amino acid sequence: CASSQWQGRGDTIYF.

This clone has only one observation. This chain links TRBV10-3 with TRBJ1-4; 10 nucleotides agree with TRBD1. CDR3 length equals 13 residues. The germline V gene encodes CDR1 ENHRY and CDR2 SYGVKD. The trim removed 5 bases at V and 8 bases at J, leaving 2 bases unmatched. The CDR3 bases are TGTGCCATCAGTAGGGACAGGGGAGAAAAACTGTTTTTT. Residues: CAISRDRGEKLFF.

This clone turned up a few times. The chain carries TRBV9 and TRBJ1-2; D ambiguous. V lost 5 bases to trimming and J lost 6 bases, with 11 bases between them. The CDR3 extends over 12 amino acids. CDR1 and CDR2 (germline): SGDLS, YYNGEE. In nucleotides, the CDR3 is TGTGCCAGCAGTGTTAGTTCGGATGGCTACACCTTC. Translating gives CASSVSSDGYTF.

The chain is built from TRBV7-2 and TRBJ1-2; a weak D match, TRBD1 (5 bases). The ends were cut back, 6 bases at V and 6 bases at J, with 11 bases in the middle. CDR1 SGHTA and CDR2 FQGNSA come from the germline V gene. This CDR3 contains 12 residues. This chain's CDR3 is CASRPGYDGYTF. The CDR3 bases are TGTGCCAGCAGACCAGGGTACGATGGCTACACCTTC.

The chain links TRBV4-1 to TRBJ2-1; D is unclear. This CDR3 comprises 15 residues. From germline, CDR1 is MGHRA and CDR2 YSYEKL. The germline V and J ends were trimmed by 6 bases and 4 bases, with 16 bases remaining between them. The CDR3 region is CASSEVLMLYNEQFF. In DNA form, the CDR3 reads TGCGCCAGCAGTGAAGTACTGATGCTGTACAATGAGCAGTTCTTC.

CDR3: CASSVEGFSGTYNEQFF. Here the CDR3 DNA reads TGTGCCAGCAGCGTAGAGGGTTTTAGCGGTACCTACAATGAGCAGTTCTTC. The chain uses TRBV9 and TRBJ2-1; tentative D call: TRBD2 (6 bases). Per germline, CDR1 SGDLS and CDR2 YYNGEE. Trimming cost V 0 bases and J 2 bases, with 15 bases left between them. The CDR3 loop spans 17 amino acids.

The chain recombines TRBV2 with TRBJ1-4, with TRBD1 as a possible D gene (6 bases). Trimming stripped 7 bases from V and 5 bases from J, with 11 bases between. The CDR3 contains 13 residues. Looked up from germline, CDR1 is SNHLY and CDR2 is FYNNEI. In DNA, the CDR3 is TGTGCCAGCAAGGGGGATCGGAATGAAAAACTGTTTTTT. It translates to CASKGDRNEKLFF.

A few counts support this clone. The rearrangement joins TRBV2 to TRBJ2-2, with 8 bases aligning to TRBD2. V lost 6 bases to trimming and J lost 0 bases; unmatched junction nucleotides: 6. The V gene's germline CDR1 is SNHLY and CDR2 FYNNEI. The CDR3 spans 16 residues. CDR3 DNA: TGTGCCAGCAGGGGGACTAGGAGGACGAACACCGGGGAGCTGTTTTTT. Its protein product is CASRGTRRTNTGELFF.

This CDR3 is CASSLPRKSGELFF. In DNA, the CDR3 is TGTGCCAGCAGTCTTCCTAGGAAGTCCGGGGAGCTGTTTTTT. This chain connects TRBV28 to TRBJ2-2; no definite D call. The germline V and J ends were trimmed by 5 bases and 6 bases, with 13 bases remaining between them. The CDR3 consists of 14 residues. Per germline, CDR1 MDHEN and CDR2 SYDVKM.

This clone was found a few times. The chain employs TRBV19 and TRBJ1-3, with TRBD1 identical over 8 bases. J gave up 4 bases and V 7 bases, and 9 bases lay outside the gene matches. This CDR3 is built from 15 residues. Germline-derived CDR1 and CDR2 are LNHDA and SQIVND (reference sequence). The CDR3 region has the DNA TGTGCCAGTATCCAGGACAGGGTGTACGGAAACACCATATATTTT. Protein: CASIQDRVYGNTIYF.